The following is a TCR beta chain sequence with its context. The antigen remains undetermined. Unique molecular identifiers were incorporated during preparation of the TCRbeta library. MiXCR, applied by TCRdb to the PCR reads, yields one record per CDR3 protein. The table includes approximately 430,000 distinct CDR3 sequences, roughly 17% detected once. In germline, CDR1 is MNHEY, CDR2 SMNVEV (reference sequence). V was clipped by 3 bases and J by 2 bases, with 11 bases between them. The CDR3 runs 15 residues. This sample stems from a study of T-cell reconstitution after alpha-beta-depleted transplantation in children. Findings and caveats of the study: T-cell counts and diversity at one year following transplant were attributed mainly to newly produced T cells.

Sequenced material: PBMCs, mostly from graft donor cells, taken 360 days after TCRalphabeta/CD19-depleted stem cell transplant. The origin of this receptor is a boy under two years old who had a stem cell transplant for Wiskott-Aldrich syndrome, so the T cells may come from the graft donor. This sequence joins TRBV27 and TRBJ2-1, with D hard to call. The CDR3 region has the DNA TGTGCCAGCAGTTTTACTGGTTCCACCTACAATGAGCAGTTCTTC. Amino acid sequence: CASSFTGSTYNEQFF.